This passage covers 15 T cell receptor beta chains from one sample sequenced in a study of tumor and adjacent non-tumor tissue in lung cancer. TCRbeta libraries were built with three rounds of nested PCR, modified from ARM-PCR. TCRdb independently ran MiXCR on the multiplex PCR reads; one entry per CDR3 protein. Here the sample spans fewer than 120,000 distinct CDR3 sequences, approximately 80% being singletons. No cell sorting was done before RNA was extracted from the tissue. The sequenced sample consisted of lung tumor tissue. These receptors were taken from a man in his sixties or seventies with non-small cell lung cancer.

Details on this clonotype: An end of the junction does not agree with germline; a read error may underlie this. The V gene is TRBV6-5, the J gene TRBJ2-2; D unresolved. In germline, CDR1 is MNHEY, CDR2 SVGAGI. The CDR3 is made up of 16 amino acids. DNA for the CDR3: TGTGTCAGCAGCCCTAATATCCCGTCGTTGAGCGAGGAGCTGTTTTTT. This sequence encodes CVSSPNIPSLSEELFF.

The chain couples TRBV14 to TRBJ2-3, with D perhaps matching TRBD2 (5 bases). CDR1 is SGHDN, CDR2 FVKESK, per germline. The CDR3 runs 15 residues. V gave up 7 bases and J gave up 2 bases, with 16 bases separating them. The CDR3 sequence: CASTPDSDSTDTQYF. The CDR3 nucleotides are TGTGCCAGCACCCCGGACTCCGATTCCACAGATACGCAGTATTTT. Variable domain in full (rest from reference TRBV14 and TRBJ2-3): EAGVTQFPSHSVIEKGQTVTLRCDPISGHDNLYWYRRVMGKEIKFLLHFVKESKQDESGMPNNRFLAERTGGTYSTLKVQPAELEDSGVYFCASTPDSDSTDTQYFGPGTRLTVL.

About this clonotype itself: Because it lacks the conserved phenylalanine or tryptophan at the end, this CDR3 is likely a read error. CDR3 bases: TGCAGCGCTGACGCAGCGGGGGGCACCGGGGGACTGTTTTCT. Translated, it gives CSADAAGGTGGLFS. The genes are TRBV29-1 and TRBJ2-2; 9 nucleotides agree with TRBD2. J lost 14 bases, V lost 7 bases, and 17 bases had no gene match. The CDR3 extends over 14 amino acids. Germline assignment: CDR1 SQVTM and CDR2 ANQGSEA.

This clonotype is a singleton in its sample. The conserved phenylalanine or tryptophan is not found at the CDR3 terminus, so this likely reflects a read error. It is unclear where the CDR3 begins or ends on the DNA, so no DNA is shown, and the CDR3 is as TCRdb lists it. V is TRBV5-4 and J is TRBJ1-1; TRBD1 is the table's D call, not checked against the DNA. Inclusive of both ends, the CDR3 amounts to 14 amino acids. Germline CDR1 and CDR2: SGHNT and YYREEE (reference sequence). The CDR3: CASSLDRGSTEASY.

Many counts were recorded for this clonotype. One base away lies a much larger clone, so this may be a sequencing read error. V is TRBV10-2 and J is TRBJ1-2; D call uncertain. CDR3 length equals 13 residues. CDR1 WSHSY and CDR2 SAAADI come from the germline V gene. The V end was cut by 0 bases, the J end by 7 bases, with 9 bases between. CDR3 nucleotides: TGCGCCAGCAGTGAGTCTACAGAGGGTGGCTACACCTTC. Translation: CASSESTEGGYTF.

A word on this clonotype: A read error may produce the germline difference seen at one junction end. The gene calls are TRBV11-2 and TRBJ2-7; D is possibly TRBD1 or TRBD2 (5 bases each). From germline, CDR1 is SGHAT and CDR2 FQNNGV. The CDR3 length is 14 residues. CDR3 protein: CASSLGYGTYEHYF. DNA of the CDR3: TGTGCCAGCAGCTTAGGTTACGGGACCTACGAGCACTACTTC.

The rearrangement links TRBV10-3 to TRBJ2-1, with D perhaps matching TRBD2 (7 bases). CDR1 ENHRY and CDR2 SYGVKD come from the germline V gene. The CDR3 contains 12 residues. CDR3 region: CAHQRGGGEQFF. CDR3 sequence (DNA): TGTGCTCATCAAAGGGGAGGGGGTGAGCAGTTCTTC.

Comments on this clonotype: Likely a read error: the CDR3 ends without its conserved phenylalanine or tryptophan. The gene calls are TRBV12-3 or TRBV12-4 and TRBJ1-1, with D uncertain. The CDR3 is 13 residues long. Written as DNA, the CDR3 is TGTGTCAGCAGTCTGACAATCGTCACTGAAGCTTTCTGT. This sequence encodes CVSSLTIVTEAFC.

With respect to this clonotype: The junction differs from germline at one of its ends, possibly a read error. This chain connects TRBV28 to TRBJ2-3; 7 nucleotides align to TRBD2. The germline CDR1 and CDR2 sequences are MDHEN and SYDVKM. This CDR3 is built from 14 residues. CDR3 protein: CAGSLGVAGDTQYF. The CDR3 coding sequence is TGTGCCGGCAGTTTAGGGGTAGCGGGAGATACGCAGTATTTT.

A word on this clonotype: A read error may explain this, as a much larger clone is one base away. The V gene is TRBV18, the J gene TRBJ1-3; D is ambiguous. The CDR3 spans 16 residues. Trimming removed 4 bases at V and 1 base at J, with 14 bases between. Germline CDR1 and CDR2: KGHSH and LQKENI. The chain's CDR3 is CASSQFTAGSGNTIYF. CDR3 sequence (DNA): TGTGCCAGCTCACAATTCACGGCGGGTTCTGGAAACACCATATATTTT.

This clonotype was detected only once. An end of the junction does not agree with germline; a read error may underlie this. The CDR3 DNA reads as TGTGCTAGCAGTGAGGGGTTTTATGACGATGAGCAGTTCTTC. It translates to CASSEGFYDDEQFF. The V and J genes are TRBV6-1 and TRBJ2-1; D is possibly TRBD1 or TRBD2 (5 bases each). CDR1 is MNHNS, CDR2 SASEGT, per germline. The CDR3 is 14 residues long.

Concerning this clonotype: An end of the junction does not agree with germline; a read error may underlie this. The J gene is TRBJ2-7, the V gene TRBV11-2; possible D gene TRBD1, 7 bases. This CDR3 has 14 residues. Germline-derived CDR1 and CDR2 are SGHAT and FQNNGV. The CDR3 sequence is CAISPSRGAYEHYF. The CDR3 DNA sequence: TGTGCCATCAGCCCTAGCAGGGGGGCCTACGAGCATTACTTC.

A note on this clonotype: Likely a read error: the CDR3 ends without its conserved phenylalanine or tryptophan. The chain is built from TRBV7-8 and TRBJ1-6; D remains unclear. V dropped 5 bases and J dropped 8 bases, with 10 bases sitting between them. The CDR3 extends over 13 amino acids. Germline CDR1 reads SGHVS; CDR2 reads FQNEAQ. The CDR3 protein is CASSPISDSPLHS. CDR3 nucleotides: TGTGCCAGCAGCCCAATCTCAGATTCACCCCTCCACTCT.

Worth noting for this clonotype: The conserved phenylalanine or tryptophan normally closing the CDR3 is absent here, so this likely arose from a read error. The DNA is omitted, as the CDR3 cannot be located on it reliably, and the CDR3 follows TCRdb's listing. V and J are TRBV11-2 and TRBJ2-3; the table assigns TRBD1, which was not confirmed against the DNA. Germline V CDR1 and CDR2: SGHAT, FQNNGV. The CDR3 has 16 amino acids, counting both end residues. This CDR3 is CVSSTRMGGSTDTQFS.

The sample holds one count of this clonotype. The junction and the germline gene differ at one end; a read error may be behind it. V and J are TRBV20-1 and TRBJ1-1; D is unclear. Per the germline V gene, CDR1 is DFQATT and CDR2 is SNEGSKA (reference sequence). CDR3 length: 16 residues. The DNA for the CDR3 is TGCAGTGTTAGAGGACTTGGAATGGCTGAAAACACTGAAGCTTTCTTT. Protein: CSVRGLGMAENTEAFF.